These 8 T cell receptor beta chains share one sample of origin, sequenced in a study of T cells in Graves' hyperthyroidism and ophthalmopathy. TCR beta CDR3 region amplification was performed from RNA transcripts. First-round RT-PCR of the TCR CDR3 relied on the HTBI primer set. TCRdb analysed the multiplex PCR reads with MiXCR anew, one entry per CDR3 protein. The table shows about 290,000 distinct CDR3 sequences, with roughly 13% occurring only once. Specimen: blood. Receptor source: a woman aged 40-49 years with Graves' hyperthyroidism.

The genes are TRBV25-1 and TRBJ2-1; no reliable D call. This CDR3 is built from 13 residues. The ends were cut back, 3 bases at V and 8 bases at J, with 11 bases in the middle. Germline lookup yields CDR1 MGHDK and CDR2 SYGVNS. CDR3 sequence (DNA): TGTGCCAGCAGTGAGGTTGTCGCGGATGAGCAGTTCTTC. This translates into CASSEVVADEQFF.

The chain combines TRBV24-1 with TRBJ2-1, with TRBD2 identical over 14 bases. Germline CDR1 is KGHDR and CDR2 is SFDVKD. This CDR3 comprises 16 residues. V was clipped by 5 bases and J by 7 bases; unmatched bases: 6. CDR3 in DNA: TGTGCCACCAGTGTCCCGGGACTAGCGGGAGTAAATGAGCAGTTCTTC. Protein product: CATSVPGLAGVNEQFF.

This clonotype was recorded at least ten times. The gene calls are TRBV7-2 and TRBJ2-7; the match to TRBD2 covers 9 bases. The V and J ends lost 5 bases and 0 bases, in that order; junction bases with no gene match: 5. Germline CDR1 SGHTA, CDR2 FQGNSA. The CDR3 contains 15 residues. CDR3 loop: CASSLSGRSSYEQYF. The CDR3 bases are TGTGCCAGCAGCCTAAGCGGGAGGAGCTCCTACGAGCAGTACTTC.

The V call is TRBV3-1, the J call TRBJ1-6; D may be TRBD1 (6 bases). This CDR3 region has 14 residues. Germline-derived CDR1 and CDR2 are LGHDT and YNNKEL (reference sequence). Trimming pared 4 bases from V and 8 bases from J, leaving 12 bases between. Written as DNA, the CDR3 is TGTGCCAGCAGCCCAGGACAGTGGGATTCACCCCTCCACTTT. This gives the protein CASSPGQWDSPLHF. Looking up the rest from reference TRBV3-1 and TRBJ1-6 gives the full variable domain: DTAVSQTPKYLVTQMGNDKSIKCEQNLGHDTMYWYKQDSKKFLKIMFSYNNKELIINETVPNRFSPKSPDKAHLNLHINSLELGDSAVYFCASSPGQWDSPLHFGNGTRLTVT.

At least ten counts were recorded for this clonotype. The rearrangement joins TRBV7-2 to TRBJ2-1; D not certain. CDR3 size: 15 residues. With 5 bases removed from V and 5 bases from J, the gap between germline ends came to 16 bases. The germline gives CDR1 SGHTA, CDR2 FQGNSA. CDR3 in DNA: TGTGCCAGCAGCCCTTGGCGTCTAACAAACAATGAGCAGTTCTTC. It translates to CASSPWRLTNNEQFF.

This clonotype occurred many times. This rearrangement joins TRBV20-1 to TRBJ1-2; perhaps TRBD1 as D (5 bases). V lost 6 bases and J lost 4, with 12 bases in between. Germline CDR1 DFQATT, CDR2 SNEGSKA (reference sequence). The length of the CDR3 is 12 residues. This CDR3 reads CSAPIGGYGYTF. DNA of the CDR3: TGCAGTGCCCCCATTGGGGGCTATGGCTACACCTTC.

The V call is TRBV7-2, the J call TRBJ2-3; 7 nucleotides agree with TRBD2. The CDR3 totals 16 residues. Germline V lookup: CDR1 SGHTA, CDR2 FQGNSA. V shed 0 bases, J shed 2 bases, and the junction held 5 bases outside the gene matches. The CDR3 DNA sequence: TGTGCCAGCAGCTTAGCTAGCGCGGGGGTCACAGATACGCAGTATTTT. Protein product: CASSLASAGVTDTQYF.

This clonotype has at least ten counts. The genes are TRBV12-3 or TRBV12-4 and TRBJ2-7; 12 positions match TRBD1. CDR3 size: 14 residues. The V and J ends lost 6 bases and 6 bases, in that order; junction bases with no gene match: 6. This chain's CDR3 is CASSGTGGSLEQYF. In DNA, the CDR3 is TGTGCCAGCAGCGGGACAGGGGGCTCCCTCGAGCAGTACTTC.